Sequencing of this T cell receptor (beta chain) was carried out in a study of cytomegalovirus exposure and HLA in healthy donors. Study-level background: The Caucasian-associated ancestry cluster held over 80% of 300 to 500 genotyped donors. Study-wide findings and caveats: It emerged from a later analysis that several of the most significant clusters appeared to be linked to common viral pathogens. TCR beta chains associated with HLA were, in a later analysis, more clonally expanded than equally common others. Another analysis was done later, and it associated around 17,000 TCR beta sequences with HLA alleles at 0.05 false discovery rate.

Germline-derived CDR1 and CDR2 are LGHNA and YNFKEQ. CDR3 size: 18 residues. Trimming took 0 bases from V and 5 from J, leaving 20 bases between them. The PCR contained 60 Vbeta and 13 Jbeta primers. Libraries were prepared by immunoSEQ multiplex PCR; TCRdb keeps only in-frame clonotypes and omits some of them. In total, the table holds under 40,000 clones. A word on this clone: The antigen is not known.

The sequenced sample was PBMCs. The receptor was derived from a female donor in good health and CMV-seronegative. The chain combines TRBV4-2 with TRBJ2-1; TRBD1 might be the D (6 bases). CDR3 region: CASSQDLFWTVSNNEQFF. For the CDR3, the DNA is TGTGCCAGCAGCCAAGATCTGTTTTGGACAGTATCAAACAATGAGCAGTTCTTC.